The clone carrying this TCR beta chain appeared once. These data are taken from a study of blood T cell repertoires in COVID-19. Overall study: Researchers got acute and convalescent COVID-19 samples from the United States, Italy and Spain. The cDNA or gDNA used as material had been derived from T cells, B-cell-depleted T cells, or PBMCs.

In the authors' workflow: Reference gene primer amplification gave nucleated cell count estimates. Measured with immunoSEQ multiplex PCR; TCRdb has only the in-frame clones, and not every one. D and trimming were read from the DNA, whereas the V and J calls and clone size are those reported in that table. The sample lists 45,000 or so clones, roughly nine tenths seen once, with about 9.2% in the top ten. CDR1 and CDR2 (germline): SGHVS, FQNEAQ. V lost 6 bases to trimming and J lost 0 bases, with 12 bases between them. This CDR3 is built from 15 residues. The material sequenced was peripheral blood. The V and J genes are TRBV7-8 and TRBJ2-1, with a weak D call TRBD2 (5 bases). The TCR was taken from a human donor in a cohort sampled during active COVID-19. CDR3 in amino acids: CASRHERSSYNEQFF. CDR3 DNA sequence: TGTGCCAGCAGACATGAGCGGAGCTCCTACAATGAGCAGTTCTTC. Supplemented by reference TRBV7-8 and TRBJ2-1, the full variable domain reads GAGVSQSPRYKVAKRGQDVALRCDPISGHVSLFWYQQALGQGPEFLTYFQNEAQLDKSGLPSDRFFAERPEGSVSTLKIQRTQQEDSAVYLCASRHERSSYNEQFFGPGTRLTVL.